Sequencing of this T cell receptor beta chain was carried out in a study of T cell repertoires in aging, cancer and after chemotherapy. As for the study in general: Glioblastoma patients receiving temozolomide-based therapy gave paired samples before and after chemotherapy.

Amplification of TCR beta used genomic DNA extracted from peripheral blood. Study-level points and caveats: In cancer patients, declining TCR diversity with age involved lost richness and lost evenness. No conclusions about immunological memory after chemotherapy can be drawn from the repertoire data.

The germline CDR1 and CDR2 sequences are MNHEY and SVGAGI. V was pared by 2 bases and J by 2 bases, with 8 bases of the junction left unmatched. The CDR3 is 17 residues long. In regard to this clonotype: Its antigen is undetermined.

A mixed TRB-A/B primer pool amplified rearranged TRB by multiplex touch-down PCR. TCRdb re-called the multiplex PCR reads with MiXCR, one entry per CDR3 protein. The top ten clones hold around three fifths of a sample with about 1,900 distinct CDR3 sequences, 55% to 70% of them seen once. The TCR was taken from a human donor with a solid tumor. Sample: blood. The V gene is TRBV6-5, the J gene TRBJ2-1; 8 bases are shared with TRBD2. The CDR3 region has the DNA TGTGCCAGCAGTTACAAGGCGGGGGGCCTGACCTACAATGAGCAGTTCTTC. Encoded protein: CASSYKAGGLTYNEQFF.